What follows describes a single TCR beta chain. The table came from immunoSEQ multiplex PCR; TCRdb's copy has only in-frame clones and leaves some out. The sample shows approximately 120,000 clones, about 82% of them seen only once. This sample is drawn from a study of blood T cell repertoires in COVID-19. The overall study: PBMCs, B-cell-depleted T cells, or T cells provided the cDNA or gDNA that made up the material.

This CDR3 comprises 12 residues. Trimming shortened V by 10 bases and J by 6 bases, and 16 bases separated the two germline ends. Germline values: CDR1 LNHDA, CDR2 SQIVND (reference sequence). The sequencing sample was made of peripheral blood. The sequence derives from a human donor in a cohort sampled during active COVID-19. J is TRBJ2-7 and V is TRBV19; possibly TRBD1 for D (7 bases). CDR3 nucleotides: TGTGCCAACGCCAGGGGGGTAGGCGAGCAGTACTTC. Translation gives CANARGVGEQYF.